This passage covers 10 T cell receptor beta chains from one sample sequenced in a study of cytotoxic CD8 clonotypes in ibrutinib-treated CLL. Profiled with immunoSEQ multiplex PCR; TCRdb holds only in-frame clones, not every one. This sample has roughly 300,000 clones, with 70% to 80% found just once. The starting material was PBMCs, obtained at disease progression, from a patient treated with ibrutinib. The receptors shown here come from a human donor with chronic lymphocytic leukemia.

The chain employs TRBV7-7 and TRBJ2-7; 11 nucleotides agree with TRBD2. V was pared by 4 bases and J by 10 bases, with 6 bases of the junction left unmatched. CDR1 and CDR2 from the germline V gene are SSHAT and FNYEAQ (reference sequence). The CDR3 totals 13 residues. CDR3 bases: TGTGCCAGCAGCTCGACTAGCGGGACGCCCCAGTACTTC. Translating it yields CASSSTSGTPQYF. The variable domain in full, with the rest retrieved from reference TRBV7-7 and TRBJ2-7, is GAGVSQSPRYKVTKRGQDVTLRCDPISSHATLYWYQQALGQGPEFLTYFNYEAQPDKSGLPSDRFSAERPEGSISTLTIQRTEQRDSAMYRCASSSTSGTPQYFGPGTRLTVT.

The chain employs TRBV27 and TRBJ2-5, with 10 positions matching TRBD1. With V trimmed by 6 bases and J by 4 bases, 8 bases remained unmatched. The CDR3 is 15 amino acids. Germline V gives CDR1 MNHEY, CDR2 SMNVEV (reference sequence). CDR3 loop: CASRGTGVWAETQYF. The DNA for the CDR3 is TGTGCCAGCAGGGGGACAGGGGTATGGGCAGAGACCCAGTACTTC.

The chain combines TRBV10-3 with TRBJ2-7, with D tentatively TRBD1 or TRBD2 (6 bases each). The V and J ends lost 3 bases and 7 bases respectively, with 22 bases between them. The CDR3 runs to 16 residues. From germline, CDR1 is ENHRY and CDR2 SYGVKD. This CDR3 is CAISDRGDTPSVEQYF. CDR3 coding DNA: TGTGCCATCAGTGATAGGGGGGACACTCCCTCCGTGGAGCAGTACTTC.

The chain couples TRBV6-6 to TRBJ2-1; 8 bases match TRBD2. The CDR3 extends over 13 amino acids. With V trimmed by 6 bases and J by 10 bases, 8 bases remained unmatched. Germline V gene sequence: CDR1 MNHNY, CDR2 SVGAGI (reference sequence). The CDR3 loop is CASSPGGAGEQFF. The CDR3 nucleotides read TGTGCCAGCAGCCCGGGAGGGGCGGGCGAGCAGTTCTTC.

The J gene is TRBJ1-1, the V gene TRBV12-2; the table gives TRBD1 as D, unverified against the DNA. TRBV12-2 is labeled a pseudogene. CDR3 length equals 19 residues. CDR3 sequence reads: CASRLVFERQGLWDTEAFF. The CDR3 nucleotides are TGTGCAAGTCGCTTAGTATTTGAGAGACAGGGTTTGTGGGACACTGAAGCTTTCTTT.

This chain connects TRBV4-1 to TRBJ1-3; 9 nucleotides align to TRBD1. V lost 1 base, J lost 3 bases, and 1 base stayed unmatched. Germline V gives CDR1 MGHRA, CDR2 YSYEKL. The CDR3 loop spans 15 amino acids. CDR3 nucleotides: TGCGCCAGCAGCCAAGTGGACAGGGGTGGAAACACCATATATTTT. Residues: CASSQVDRGGNTIYF.

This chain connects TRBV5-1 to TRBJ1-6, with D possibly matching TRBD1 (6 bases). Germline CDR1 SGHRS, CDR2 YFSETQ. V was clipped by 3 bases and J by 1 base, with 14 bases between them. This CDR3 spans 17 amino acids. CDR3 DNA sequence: TGCGCCAGCAGCTACTGGACAGACACTTCCTATAATTCACCCCTCCACTTT. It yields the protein CASSYWTDTSYNSPLHF.

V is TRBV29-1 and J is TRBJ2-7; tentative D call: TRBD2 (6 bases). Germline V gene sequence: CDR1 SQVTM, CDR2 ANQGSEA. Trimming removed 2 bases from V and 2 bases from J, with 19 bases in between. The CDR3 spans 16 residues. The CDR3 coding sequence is TGCAGCGTTGAACCCTCCGGGGCGGGACTCCCCTACGAGCAGTACTTC. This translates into CSVEPSGAGLPYEQYF.

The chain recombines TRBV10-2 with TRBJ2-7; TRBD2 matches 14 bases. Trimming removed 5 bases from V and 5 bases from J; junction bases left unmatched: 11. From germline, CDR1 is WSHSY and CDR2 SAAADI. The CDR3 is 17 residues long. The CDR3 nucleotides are TGCGCCAGCAGTACGGGACTAGCGGGAGCTCTTAGCCACGAGCAGTACTTC. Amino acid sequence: CASSTGLAGALSHEQYF.

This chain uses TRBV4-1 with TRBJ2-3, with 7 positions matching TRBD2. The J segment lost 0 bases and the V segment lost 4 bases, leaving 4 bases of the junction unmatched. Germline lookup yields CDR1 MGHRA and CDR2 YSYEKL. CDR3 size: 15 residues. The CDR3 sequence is CASSPRGSSTDTQYF. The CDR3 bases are TGCGCCAGCAGCCCCCGCGGGAGTAGCACAGATACGCAGTATTTT.